This entry describes one T cell receptor (beta chain). Antigen unknown. This CDR3 comprises 13 residues. From germline, CDR1 is MRHNA and CDR2 SNTAGT. V was clipped by 2 bases and J by 5 bases, with 9 bases between them. This sample was taken from a study of T cell responses to AZD1222 COVID-19 vaccine. Broader study findings: Dominant at 160-218 and 743-854, vaccine-associated CD4 TCRs also spanned spike. Among AZD1222 vaccinees, only six were seropositive at baseline. Donors were largely white British and mainly female; clonal diversity was possibly underestimated. A reported finding is that nearly half of spike-specific TCRs target unmutated variant regions.

Sequenced by immunoSEQ multiplex PCR; TCRdb stores in-frame clones only, minus some. The data hold about 140,000 clones, with 85% to 95% observed a single time. Sequencing was performed on peripheral blood, taken on day 0 of MenACWY control vaccination. V gene TRBV6-4 combines with J gene TRBJ1-1; D remains unclear. The clonotype comes from an adult in good health. Here the CDR3 DNA reads TGTGCCAGCAGTGACGACTTGTGGACTGAAGCTTTCTTT. This codes for CASSDDLWTEAFF.